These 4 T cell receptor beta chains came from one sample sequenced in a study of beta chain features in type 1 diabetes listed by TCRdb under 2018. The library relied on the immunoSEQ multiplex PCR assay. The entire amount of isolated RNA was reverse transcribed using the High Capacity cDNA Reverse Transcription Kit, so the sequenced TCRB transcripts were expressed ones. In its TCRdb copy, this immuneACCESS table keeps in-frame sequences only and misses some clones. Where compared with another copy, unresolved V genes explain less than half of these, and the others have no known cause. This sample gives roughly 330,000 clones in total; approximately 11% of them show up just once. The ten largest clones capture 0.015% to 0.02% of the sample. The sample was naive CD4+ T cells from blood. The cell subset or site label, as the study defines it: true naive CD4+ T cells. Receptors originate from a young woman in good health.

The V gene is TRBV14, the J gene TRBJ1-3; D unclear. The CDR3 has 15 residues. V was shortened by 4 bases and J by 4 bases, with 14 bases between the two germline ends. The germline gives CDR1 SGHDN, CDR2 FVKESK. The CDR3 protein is CASSPLGLYGNTIYF. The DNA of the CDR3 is TGTGCCAGCAGCCCACTCGGTTTGTACGGAAACACCATATATTTT.

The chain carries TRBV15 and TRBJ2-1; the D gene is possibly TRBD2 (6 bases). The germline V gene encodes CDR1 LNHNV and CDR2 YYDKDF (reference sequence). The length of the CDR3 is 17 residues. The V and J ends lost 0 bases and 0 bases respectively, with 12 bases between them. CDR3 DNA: TGTGCCACCAGCAGAGACTTTGGAGGGAGCTCCTACAATGAGCAGTTCTTC. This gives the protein CATSRDFGGSSYNEQFF.

The CDR3 DNA follows: TGTGCCAGCAGTTCACCGCAGGCTAGCGCCCACTACGAGCAGTACTTC. Its translation is CASSSPQASAHYEQYF. This chain uses TRBV28 with TRBJ2-7, with TRBD2 as a possible D gene (6 bases). CDR3 length: 16 residues. V gave up 4 bases and J gave up 3 bases, with 19 bases separating them. Germline values: CDR1 MDHEN, CDR2 SYDVKM.

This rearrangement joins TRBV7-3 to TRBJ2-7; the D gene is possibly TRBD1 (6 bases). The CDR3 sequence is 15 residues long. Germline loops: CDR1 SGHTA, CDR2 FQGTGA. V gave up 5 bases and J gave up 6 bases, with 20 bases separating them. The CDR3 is CASSPRGDRWGEQYF. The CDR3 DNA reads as TGTGCCAGCAGCCCCAGGGGCGACCGCTGGGGCGAGCAGTACTTC.